This entry features one TCR beta chain sequence. Its antigen is still unknown. CDR1 is MNHNS, CDR2 SASEGT, per germline. Trimming stripped 5 bases from V and 3 bases from J, with 10 bases between. The CDR3 covers 14 residues. This sample is drawn from a study of cytomegalovirus exposure and HLA in healthy donors. Study-wide results and limits: Earlier results showed most TCR beta V segments being productive about 90% or about 30% of the time.

PCR was performed using 60 Vbeta and 13 Jbeta primers. The protocol was immunoSEQ multiplex PCR, while the TCRdb copy is restricted to in-frame clones and leaves out a portion. The table includes 100,000 to 150,000 clones, under 80% detected once. The receptor was isolated from a man aged 40-49 years in good health and CMV-seropositive. The source material was PBMCs. The rearrangement joins TRBV6-1 to TRBJ2-2; possible D gene TRBD1, 5 bases. CDR3 DNA: TGTGCCAGCAGTTCCCAGGGTTACACCGGGGAGCTGTTTTTT. Its translation is CASSSQGYTGELFF.